This T cell receptor (beta chain) derives from a study of OX40 agonist ivuxolimab in advanced cancers. Study at large: Each patient was given ivuxolimab into a vein every 2 weeks, at 0.01 to 10 mg/kg.

Germline V gene data show CDR1 as MNHEY and CDR2 as SVGAGI. Trimming cost V 2 bases and J 7 bases, with 17 bases left between them. The CDR3 is 15 residues long. Method: immunoSEQ multiplex PCR; TCRdb's copy keeps in-frame clones and lacks some. The sample consists of tens of thousands of clones, 70% to 90% of them appearing once. Sequences were derived from CD4+ or CD8+ T cells sorted from blood, sampled in a trial of the OX40 agonist ivuxolimab. The V and J genes are TRBV6-5 and TRBJ2-5, with D perhaps TRBD1 or TRBD2 (5 bases each). The sequence was collected from an adult with an advanced solid tumor such as melanoma, head and neck, liver or kidney cancer. CDR3 sequence: CASSYEGIRVGTQYF. As DNA, the CDR3 is TGTGCCAGCAGTTACGAGGGAATCAGGGTCGGGACCCAGTACTTC.